Described below is a single T cell receptor beta chain sequence and its context. Between the trimmed V and J ends, which lost 1 base and 3 bases, there was a span of 4 bases. The germline gives CDR1 DFQATT, CDR2 SNEGSKA (reference sequence). The CDR3 runs to 11 residues. Treatment: some 19 received Ad26.COV2.S at low or high dose, single or two shots; roughly 5 received placebo; per-sample allocation not given. Collection of the samples took place on day 63 after the first injection of vaccine or placebo. This record comes from a study of Ad26.COV2.S vaccination and SARS-CoV-2 variants. The data were produced by immunoSEQ multiplex PCR, yet TCRdb's version contains in-frame clones alone and is incomplete. The sample yields approximately 450,000 clones, 75% to 95% seen once.

The sequenced sample was peripheral blood, obtained in a trial of Ad26.COV2.S vaccine versus placebo. The source of this sequence is a person aged 18-65 years who received the Ad26.COV2.S COVID-19 vaccine or a placebo. V usage is TRBV20-1 and J usage is TRBJ2-7, with D uncertain. CDR3 in DNA: TGCAGTGCTAGAGGACACTACGAGCAGTACTTC. This translates into CSARGHYEQYF.